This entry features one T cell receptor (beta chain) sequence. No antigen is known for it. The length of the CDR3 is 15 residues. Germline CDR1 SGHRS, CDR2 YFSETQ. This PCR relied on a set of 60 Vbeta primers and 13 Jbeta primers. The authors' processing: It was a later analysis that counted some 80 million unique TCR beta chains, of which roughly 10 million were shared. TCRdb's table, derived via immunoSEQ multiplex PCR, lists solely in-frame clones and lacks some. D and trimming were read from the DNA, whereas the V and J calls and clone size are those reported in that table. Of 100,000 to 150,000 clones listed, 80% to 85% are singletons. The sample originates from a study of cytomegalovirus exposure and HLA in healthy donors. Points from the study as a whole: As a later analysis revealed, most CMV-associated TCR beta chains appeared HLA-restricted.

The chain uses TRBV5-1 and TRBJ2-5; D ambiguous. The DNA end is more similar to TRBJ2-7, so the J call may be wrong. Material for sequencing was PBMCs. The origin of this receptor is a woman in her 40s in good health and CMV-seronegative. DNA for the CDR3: TGCGCCAGCAGCTTGGTTCCCTTAAGCTCCTACGAGCAGTACTTC. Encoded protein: CASSLVPLSSYEQYF.